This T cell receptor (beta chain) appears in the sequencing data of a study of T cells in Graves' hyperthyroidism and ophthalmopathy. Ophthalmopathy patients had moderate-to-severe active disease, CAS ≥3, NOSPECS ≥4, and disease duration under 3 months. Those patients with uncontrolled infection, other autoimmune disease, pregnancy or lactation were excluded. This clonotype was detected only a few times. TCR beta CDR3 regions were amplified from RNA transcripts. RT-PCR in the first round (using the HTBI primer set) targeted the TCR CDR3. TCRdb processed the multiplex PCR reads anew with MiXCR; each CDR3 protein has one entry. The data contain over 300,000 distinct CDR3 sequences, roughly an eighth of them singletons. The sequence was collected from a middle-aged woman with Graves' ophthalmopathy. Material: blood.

The CDR3: CAWSGGQNEQYF. DNA for the CDR3: TGTGCCTGGAGTGGTGGTCAAAACGAGCAGTACTTC. This chain links TRBV30 with TRBJ2-7; D unclear. The germline V and J ends were trimmed by 1 base and 5 bases, with 9 bases remaining between them. Looked up from germline, CDR1 is GTSNPN and CDR2 is SVGIG (reference sequence). The CDR3 is made up of 12 amino acids. The complete variable domain, with remaining parts taken from reference TRBV30 and TRBJ2-7, reads SQTIHQWPATLVQPVGSPLSLECTVEGTSNPNLYWYRQAAGRGLQLLFYSVGIGQISSEVPQNLSASRPQDRQFILSSKKLLLSDSGFYLCAWSGGQNEQYFGPGTRLTVT.